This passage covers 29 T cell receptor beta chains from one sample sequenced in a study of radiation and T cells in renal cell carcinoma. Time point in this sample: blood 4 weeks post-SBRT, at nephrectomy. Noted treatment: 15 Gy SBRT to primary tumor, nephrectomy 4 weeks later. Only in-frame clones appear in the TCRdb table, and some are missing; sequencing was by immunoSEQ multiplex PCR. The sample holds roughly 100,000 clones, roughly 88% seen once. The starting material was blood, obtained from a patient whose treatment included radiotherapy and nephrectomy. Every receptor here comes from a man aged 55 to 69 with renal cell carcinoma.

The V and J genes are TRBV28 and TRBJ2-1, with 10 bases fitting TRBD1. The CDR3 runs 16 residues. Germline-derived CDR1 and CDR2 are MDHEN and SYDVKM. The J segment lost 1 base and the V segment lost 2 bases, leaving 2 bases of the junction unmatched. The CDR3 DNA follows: TGTGCCAGCAGTTTAGGGGGACAGGGGTCCTACAATGAGCAGTTCTTC. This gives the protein CASSLGGQGSYNEQFF.

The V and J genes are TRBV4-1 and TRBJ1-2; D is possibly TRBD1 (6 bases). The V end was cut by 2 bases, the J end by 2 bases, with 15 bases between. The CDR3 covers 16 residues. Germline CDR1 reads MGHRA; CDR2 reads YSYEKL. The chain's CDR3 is CASSQSWGPNNYGYTF. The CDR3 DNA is TGCGCCAGCAGCCAATCCTGGGGGCCGAACAACTATGGCTACACCTTC.

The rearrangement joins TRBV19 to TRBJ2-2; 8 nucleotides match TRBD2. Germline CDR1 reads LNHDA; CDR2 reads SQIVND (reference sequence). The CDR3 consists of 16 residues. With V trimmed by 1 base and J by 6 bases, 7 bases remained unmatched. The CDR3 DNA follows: TGTGCCAGTAGTATAGTCAGCGGGAGTGGAGCCGGGGAGCTGTTTTTT. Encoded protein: CASSIVSGSGAGELFF.

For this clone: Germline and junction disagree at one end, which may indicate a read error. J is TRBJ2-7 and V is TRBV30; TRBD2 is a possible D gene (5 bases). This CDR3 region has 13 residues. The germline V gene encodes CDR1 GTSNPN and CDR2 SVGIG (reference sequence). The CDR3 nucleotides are TGTGCCTGGAGCGGGGAGCGCTCGGGCCCTCAGTCCTTC. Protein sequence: CAWSGERSGPQSF.

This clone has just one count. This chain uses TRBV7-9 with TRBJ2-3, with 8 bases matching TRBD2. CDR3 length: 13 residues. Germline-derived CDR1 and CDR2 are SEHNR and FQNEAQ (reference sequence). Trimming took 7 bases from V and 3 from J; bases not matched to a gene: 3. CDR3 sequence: CASTSSGTDTQYF. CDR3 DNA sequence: TGTGCCAGCACATCTAGCGGGACAGATACGCAGTATTTT. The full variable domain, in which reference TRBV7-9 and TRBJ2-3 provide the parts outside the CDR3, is DTGVSQNPRHKITKRGQNVTFRCDPISEHNRLYWYRQTLGQGPEFLTYFQNEAQLEKSRLLSDRFSAERPKGSFSTLEIQRTEQGDSAMYLCASTSSGTDTQYFGPGTRLTVL.

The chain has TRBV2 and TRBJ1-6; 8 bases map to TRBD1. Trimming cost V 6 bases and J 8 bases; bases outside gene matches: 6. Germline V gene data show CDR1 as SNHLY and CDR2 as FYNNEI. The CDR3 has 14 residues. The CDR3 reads CASRETGEHSPLHF. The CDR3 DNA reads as TGTGCCAGCAGGGAGACAGGGGAACATTCACCCCTCCACTTT. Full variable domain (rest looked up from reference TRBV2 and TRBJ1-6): EPEVTQTPSHQVTQMGQEVILRCVPISNHLYFYWYRQILGQKVEFLVSFYNNEISEKSEIFDDQFSVERPDGSNFTLKIRSTKLEDSAMYFCASRETGEHSPLHFGNGTRLTVT.

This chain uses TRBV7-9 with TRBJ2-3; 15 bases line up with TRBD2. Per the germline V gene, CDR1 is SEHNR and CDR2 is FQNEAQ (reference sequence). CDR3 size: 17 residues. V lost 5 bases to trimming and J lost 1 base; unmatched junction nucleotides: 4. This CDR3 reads CASSDRTSGRGTDTQYF. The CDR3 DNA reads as TGTGCCAGCAGCGACCGGACTAGCGGGAGGGGCACAGATACGCAGTATTTT.

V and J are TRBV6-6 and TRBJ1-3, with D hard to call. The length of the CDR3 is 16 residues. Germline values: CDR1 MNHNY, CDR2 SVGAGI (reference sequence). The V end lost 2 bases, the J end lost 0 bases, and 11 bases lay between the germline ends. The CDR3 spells CASSYGGSDSGNTIYF. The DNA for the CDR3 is TGTGCCAGCAGTTACGGAGGCAGCGACTCTGGAAACACCATATATTTT.

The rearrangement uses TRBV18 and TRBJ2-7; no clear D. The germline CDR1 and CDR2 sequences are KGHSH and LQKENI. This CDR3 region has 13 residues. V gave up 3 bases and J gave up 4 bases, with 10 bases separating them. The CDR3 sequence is CASSPSGQYEQYF. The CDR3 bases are TGTGCCAGCTCACCGAGTGGCCAGTACGAGCAGTACTTC.

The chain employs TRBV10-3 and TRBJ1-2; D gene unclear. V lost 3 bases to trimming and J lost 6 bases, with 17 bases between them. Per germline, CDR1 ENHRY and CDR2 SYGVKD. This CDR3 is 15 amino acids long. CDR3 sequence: CAISEFRVARDGYTF. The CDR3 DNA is TGTGCCATCAGTGAATTTAGGGTGGCAAGGGATGGCTACACCTTC.

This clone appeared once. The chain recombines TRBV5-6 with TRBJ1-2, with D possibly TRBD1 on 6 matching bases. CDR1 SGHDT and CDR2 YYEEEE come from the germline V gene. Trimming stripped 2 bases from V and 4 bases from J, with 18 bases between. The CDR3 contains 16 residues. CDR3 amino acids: CASSFWTVTAIYGYTF. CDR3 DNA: TGTGCCAGCAGCTTCTGGACAGTGACAGCTATCTATGGCTACACCTTC.

This chain's CDR3 is CASHQRDNSPLHF. Written as DNA, the CDR3 is TGTGCCTCTCATCAGAGAGATAATTCACCCCTCCACTTT. The chain links TRBV25-1 to TRBJ1-6; D gene unclear. Germline CDR1 is MGHDK and CDR2 is SYGVNS. The CDR3 spans 13 residues. The V end lost 11 bases, the J end lost 5 bases, and 13 bases lay between the germline ends.

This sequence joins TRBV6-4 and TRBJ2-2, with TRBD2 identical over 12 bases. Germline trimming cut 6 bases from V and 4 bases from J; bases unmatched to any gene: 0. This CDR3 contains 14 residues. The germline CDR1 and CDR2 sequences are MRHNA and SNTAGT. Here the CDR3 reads CASRLAGGTGELFF. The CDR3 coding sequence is TGTGCCAGCAGACTAGCGGGAGGCACCGGGGAGCTGTTTTTT.

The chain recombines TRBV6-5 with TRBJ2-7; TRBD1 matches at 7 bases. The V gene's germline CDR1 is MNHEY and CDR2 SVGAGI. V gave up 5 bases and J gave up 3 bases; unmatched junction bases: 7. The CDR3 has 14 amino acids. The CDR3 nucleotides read TGTGCCAGCAGTCCACGACAGGGTTTCTACGAGCAGTACTTC. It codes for CASSPRQGFYEQYF.

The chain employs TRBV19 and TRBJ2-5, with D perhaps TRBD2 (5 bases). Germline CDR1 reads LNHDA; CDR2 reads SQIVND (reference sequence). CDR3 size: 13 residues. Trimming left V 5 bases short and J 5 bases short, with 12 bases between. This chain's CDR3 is CASSSLAPETQYF. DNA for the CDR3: TGTGCCAGTAGTTCCCTAGCTCCTGAGACCCAGTACTTC.

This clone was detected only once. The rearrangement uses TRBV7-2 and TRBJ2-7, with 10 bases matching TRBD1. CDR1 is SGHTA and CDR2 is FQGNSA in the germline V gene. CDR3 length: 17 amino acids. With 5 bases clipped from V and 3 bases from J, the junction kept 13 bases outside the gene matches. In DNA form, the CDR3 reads TGTGCCAGCAGCCGTCCCGGGACAGGGGTTGGGATCTACGAGCAGTACTTC. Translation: CASSRPGTGVGIYEQYF.

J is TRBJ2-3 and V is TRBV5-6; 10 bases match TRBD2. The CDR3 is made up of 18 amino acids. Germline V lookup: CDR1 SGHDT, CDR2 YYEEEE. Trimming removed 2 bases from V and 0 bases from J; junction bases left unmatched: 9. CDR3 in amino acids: CASSFETGLAESTDTQYF. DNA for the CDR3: TGTGCCAGCAGCTTTGAAACCGGACTAGCGGAGAGCACAGATACGCAGTATTTT.

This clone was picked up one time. The CDR3 protein is CASSLGVGNTIYF. Here the CDR3 DNA reads TGTGCCAGCAGCTTGGGTGTCGGAAACACCATATATTTT. V is TRBV5-4 and J is TRBJ1-3; D not certain. CDR1 and CDR2 (germline): SGHNT, YYREEE (reference sequence). CDR3 size: 13 residues. Trimming stripped 0 bases from V and 4 bases from J, with 5 bases between. The whole variable domain, remainder taken from reference TRBV5-4 and TRBJ1-3, is ETGVTQSPTHLIKTRGQQVTLRCSSQSGHNTVSWYQQALGQGPQFIFQYYREEENGRGNFPPRFSGLQFPNYSSELNVNALELDDSALYLCASSLGVGNTIYFGEGSWLTVV.

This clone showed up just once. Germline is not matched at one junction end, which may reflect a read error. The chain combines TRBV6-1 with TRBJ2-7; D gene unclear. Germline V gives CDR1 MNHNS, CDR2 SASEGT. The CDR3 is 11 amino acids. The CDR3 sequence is CASSEWMLGSF. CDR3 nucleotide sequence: TGTGCCAGCAGTGAGTGGATGTTAGGGTCCTTC.

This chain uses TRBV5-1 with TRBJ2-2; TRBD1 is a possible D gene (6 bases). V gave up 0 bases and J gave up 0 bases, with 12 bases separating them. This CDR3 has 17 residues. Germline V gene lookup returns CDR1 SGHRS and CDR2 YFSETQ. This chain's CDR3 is CASSLARGQSNTGELFF. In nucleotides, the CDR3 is TGCGCCAGCAGCTTGGCCAGGGGACAATCGAACACCGGGGAGCTGTTTTTT.

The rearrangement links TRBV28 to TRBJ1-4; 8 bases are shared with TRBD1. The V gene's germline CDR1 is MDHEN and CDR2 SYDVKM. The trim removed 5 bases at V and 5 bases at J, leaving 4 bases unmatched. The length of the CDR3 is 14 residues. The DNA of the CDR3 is TGTGCCAGCAGTGCTCAGGGGGCGAATGAAAAACTGTTTTTT. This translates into CASSAQGANEKLFF.

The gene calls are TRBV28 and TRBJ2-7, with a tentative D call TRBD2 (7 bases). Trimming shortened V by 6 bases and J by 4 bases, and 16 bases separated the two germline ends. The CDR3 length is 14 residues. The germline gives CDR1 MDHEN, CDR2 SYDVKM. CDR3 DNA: TGTGCCAGCAGGATAGGGGGGGACCGGTACGAGCAGTACTTC. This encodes CASRIGGDRYEQYF.

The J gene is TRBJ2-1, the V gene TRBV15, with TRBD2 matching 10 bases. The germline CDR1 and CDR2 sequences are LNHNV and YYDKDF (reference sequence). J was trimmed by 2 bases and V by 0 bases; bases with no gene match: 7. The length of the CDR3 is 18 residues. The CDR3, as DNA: TGTGCCACCAGCAGAGATCTTAGCGGGAGGTCGACCTACAATGAGCAGTTCTTC. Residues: CATSRDLSGRSTYNEQFF.

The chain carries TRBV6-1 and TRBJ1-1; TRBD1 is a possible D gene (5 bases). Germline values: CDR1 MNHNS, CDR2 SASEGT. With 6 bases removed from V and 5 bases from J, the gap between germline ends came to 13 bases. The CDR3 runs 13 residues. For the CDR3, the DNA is TGTGCCAGCAGCCCCGGGGGAGGGACTGAAGCTTTCTTT. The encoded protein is CASSPGGGTEAFF.

The CDR3 region is CASSQEGLAGETQYF. CDR3 nucleotides: TGCGCCAGCAGCCAAGAGGGACTAGCGGGAGAGACCCAGTACTTC. The chain carries TRBV4-1 and TRBJ2-5; 12 nucleotides agree with TRBD2. Trimming at V came to 0 bases and at J to 4 bases, leaving 0 bases not matched to a gene. This CDR3 spans 15 amino acids. Germline-derived CDR1 and CDR2 are MGHRA and YSYEKL.

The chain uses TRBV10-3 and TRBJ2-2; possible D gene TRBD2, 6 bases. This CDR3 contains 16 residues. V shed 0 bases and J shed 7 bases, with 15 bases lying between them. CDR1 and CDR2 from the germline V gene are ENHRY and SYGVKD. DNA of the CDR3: TGTGCCATCAGTGAGTCGCTCGGGAGTGGCGTCGGGGAGCTGTTTTTT. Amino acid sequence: CAISESLGSGVGELFF.

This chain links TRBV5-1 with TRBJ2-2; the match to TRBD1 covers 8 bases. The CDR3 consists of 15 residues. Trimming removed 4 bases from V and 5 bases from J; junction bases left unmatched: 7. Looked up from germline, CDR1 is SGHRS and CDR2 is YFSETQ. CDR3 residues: CASSTQQGVTGELFF. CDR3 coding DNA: TGCGCCAGCAGCACGCAACAGGGGGTTACCGGGGAGCTGTTTTTT.

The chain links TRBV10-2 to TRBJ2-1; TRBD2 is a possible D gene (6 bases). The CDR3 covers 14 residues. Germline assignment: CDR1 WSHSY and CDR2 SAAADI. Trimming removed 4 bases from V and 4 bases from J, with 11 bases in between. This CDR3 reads CASSGAGLYNEQFF. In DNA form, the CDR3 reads TGCGCCAGCAGTGGGGCGGGGCTTTACAATGAGCAGTTCTTC.

CDR3 sequence: CASSLEQGGYEQYF. For the CDR3, the DNA is TGTGCCAGCAGCTTGGAACAGGGGGGATACGAGCAGTACTTC. This rearrangement joins TRBV5-6 to TRBJ2-7, with TRBD1 matching over 8 bases. The CDR3 extends over 14 amino acids. Per germline, CDR1 SGHDT and CDR2 YYEEEE. Trimming took 0 bases from V and 4 from J; bases not matched to a gene: 3.